This entry lists 3 T cell receptor beta chains sequenced from one sample in a study of blood T cell dynamics during melanoma immunotherapy. Sequencing used immunoSEQ multiplex PCR; TCRdb keeps in-frame clones, though not all of them. Of about 16,000 clones listed, about 95% are singletons. The time point: week 3, after first cycle of checkpoint inhibitor. Source: effector memory CD8+ T cells from blood, taken from a patient treated with checkpoint blockade. The receptors stem from a human donor with melanoma.

V usage is TRBV19 and J usage is TRBJ2-7, with D uncertain. Germline CDR1 LNHDA, CDR2 SQIVND (reference sequence). The CDR3 sequence is 13 residues long. The germline V and J ends were trimmed by 6 bases and 4 bases, with 13 bases remaining between them. DNA for the CDR3: TGTGCCAGTAGCCGCAGTTCGGCGTACGAGCAGTACTTC. This sequence encodes CASSRSSAYEQYF. Based on the CDR3 plus reference TRBV19 and TRBJ2-7, the full variable domain is DGGITQSPKYLFRKEGQNVTLSCEQNLNHDAMYWYRQDPGQGLRLIYYSQIVNDFQKGDIAEGYSVSREKKESFPLTVTSAQKNPTAFYLCASSRSSAYEQYFGPGTRLTVT.

This chain uses TRBV19 with TRBJ2-3; 12 bases fit TRBD2. The V and J ends lost 8 bases and 4 bases, in that order; junction bases with no gene match: 4. Germline V lookup: CDR1 LNHDA, CDR2 SQIVND (reference sequence). There are 14 residues in the CDR3. CDR3 protein: CASGLAGQADTQYF. CDR3 nucleotides: TGTGCCAGTGGACTAGCGGGACAGGCAGATACGCAGTATTTT.

J is TRBJ2-7 and V is TRBV11-2; D might be TRBD2 (6 bases). V lost 0 bases to trimming and J lost 3 bases, with 18 bases between them. The CDR3 runs 17 residues. Germline loops: CDR1 SGHAT, CDR2 FQNNGV. DNA for the CDR3: TGTGCCAGCAGCTTAGATCACCGGGGGTGGATGTTCTACGAGCAGTACTTC. Protein product: CASSLDHRGWMFYEQYF.